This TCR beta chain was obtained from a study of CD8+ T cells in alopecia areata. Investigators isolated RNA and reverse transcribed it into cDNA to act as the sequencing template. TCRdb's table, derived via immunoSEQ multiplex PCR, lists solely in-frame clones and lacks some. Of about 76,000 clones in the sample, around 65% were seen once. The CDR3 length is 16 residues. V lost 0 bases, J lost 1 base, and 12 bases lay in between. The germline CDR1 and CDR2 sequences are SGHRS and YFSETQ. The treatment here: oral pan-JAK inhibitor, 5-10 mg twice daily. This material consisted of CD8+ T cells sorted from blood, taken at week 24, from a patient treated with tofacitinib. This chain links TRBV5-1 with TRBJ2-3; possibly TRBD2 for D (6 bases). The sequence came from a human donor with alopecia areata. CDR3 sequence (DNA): TGCGCCAGCAGCTTGGCCACCGGGGGTGGCACAGATACGCAGTATTTT. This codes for CASSLATGGGTDTQYF.